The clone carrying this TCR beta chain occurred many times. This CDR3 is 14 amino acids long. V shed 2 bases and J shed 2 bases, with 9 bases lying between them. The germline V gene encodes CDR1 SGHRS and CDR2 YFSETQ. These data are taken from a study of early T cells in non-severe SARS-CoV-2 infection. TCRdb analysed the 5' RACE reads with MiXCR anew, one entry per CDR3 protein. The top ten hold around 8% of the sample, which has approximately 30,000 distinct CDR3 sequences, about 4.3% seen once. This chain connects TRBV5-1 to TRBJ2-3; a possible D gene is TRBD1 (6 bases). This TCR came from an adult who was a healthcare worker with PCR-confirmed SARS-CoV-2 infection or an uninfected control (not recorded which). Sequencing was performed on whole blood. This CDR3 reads CASSLDRTTDTQYF. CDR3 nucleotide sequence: TGCGCCAGCAGCTTAGACAGGACCACAGATACGCAGTATTTT. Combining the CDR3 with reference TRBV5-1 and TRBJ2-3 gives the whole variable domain KAGVTQTPRYLIKTRGQQVTLSCSPISGHRSVSWYQQTPGQGLQFLFEYFSETQRNKGNFPGRFSGRQFSNSRSEMNVSTLELGDSALYLCASSLDRTTDTQYFGPGTRLTVL.